These 30 T cell receptor beta chains were sequenced from one sample in a study of brain T cells in children with intractable seizures. The time point was: blood from clinic visit 5 months post-surgery; TSC patient then seizure free. Some clones are missing from TCRdb's copy, which holds only in-frame ones; the method was immunoSEQ multiplex PCR. The repertoire holds hundreds of thousands of clones, over 90% seen once, with around 5% in the top ten. Sample: peripheral blood, taken more than 4 months after surgery. The receptors were gathered from a boy in the first two years of life with tuberous sclerosis and intractable seizures.

The V call is TRBV7-3, the J call TRBJ2-1; tentative D call: TRBD2 (7 bases). Trimming stripped 5 bases from V and 2 bases from J, with 16 bases between. Germline CDR1 is SGHTA and CDR2 is FQGTGA. This CDR3 region has 16 residues. CDR3 protein: CASSPGRGRPYNEQFF. The CDR3, as DNA: TGTGCCAGCAGCCCGGGGCGGGGGCGACCCTACAATGAGCAGTTCTTC.

The V and J genes are TRBV6-5 and TRBJ2-7, with D possibly TRBD1 on 6 matching bases. Germline CDR1 and CDR2: MNHEY and SVGAGI. CDR3 size: 14 residues. V lost 6 bases and J lost 0, with 12 bases in between. CDR3 residues: CASRGQTLSYEQYF. CDR3 sequence (DNA): TGTGCCAGCAGAGGACAGACCCTCTCCTACGAGCAGTACTTC.

The chain uses TRBV6-1 and TRBJ1-3, with a possible D match to TRBD1 (5 bases). This CDR3 region has 15 residues. The germline V gene encodes CDR1 MNHNS and CDR2 SASEGT. V was clipped by 1 base and J by 7 bases, with 14 bases between them. For the CDR3, the DNA is TGTGCCAGCAGTGAAGTTTTGGGGGAGTGGAACACCATATATTTT. It encodes CASSEVLGEWNTIYF.

V usage is TRBV6-2 or TRBV6-3 and J usage is TRBJ2-7, with D uncertain. The V end lost 0 bases, the J end lost 0 bases, and 12 bases lay between the germline ends. Per germline, CDR1 MNHEY and CDR2 SVGEGT. The CDR3 has 16 amino acids. The CDR3 loop is CASSYSFREISYEQYF. The CDR3 DNA sequence: TGTGCCAGCAGTTACTCCTTTCGAGAAATCTCCTACGAGCAGTACTTC.

The chain couples TRBV7-2 to TRBJ2-5, with D possibly matching TRBD1 (5 bases). The CDR3 loop spans 18 amino acids. V was trimmed by 2 bases and J by 3 bases, leaving 22 bases between them. Germline CDR1 is SGHTA and CDR2 is FQGNSA. The CDR3 sequence: CASSLKKAGSRDEETQYF. The CDR3 DNA reads TGTGCCAGCAGCTTAAAAAAGGCAGGGTCGCGAGATGAAGAGACCCAGTACTTC.

The chain has TRBV11-3 and TRBJ1-2; 7 bases match TRBD1. The V gene's germline CDR1 is SGHNT and CDR2 YENEEA. The CDR3 is 14 amino acids. With V trimmed by 5 bases and J by 4 bases, 7 bases remained unmatched. The CDR3 loop reads CASSGWDSAYGYTF. The CDR3 DNA reads TGTGCCAGCAGCGGCTGGGACAGCGCCTATGGCTACACCTTC.

The chain combines TRBV6-1 with TRBJ1-1, with D possibly TRBD1 on 5 matching bases. Germline assignment: CDR1 MNHNS and CDR2 SASEGT. This CDR3 region has 14 residues. V was trimmed by 3 bases and J by 2 bases, leaving 10 bases between them. The CDR3 here is CASSEVGGNTEAFF. The CDR3, as DNA: TGTGCCAGCAGTGAGGTCGGGGGAAACACTGAAGCTTTCTTT.

V gene TRBV6-6 combines with J gene TRBJ1-4; weak D call: TRBD1 (5 bases). Germline V lookup: CDR1 MNHNY, CDR2 SVGAGI (reference sequence). V lost 7 bases to trimming and J lost 10 bases, with 22 bases between them. The CDR3 sequence is 15 residues long. The CDR3 nucleotides read TGTGCCAGCACCCCAGCGCGGGACTTATCCGGAAAACTGTTTTTT. Translating gives CASTPARDLSGKLFF.

This sequence joins TRBV7-2 and TRBJ1-2, with TRBD1 matching over 7 bases. The CDR3 is made up of 16 amino acids. Per germline, CDR1 SGHTA and CDR2 FQGNSA. J was trimmed by 2 bases and V by 2 bases; bases with no gene match: 8. The CDR3 loop reads CASSLSLGTDNYGYTF. The CDR3, as DNA: TGTGCCAGCAGCTTATCCTTAGGGACAGACAACTATGGCTACACCTTC.

The V call is TRBV19, the J call TRBJ2-1, with 7 bases identical to TRBD1. The V gene's germline CDR1 is LNHDA and CDR2 SQIVND (reference sequence). The CDR3 is 14 amino acids. Trimming took 5 bases from V and 9 from J; bases not matched to a gene: 10. The CDR3 loop is CASSPIQGVGEQFF. The DNA for the CDR3 is TGTGCCAGTAGTCCAATCCAGGGGGTAGGTGAGCAGTTCTTC.

V and J are TRBV12-3 or TRBV12-4 and TRBJ2-7; D unclear. V was trimmed by 2 bases and J by 3 bases, leaving 5 bases between them. This CDR3 comprises 12 residues. The CDR3 DNA follows: TGTGCCAGCAGTTTACTCGTCTACGAGCAGTACTTC. It translates to CASSLLVYEQYF.

This clone was seen a single time. The genes are TRBV7-9 and TRBJ1-1; D may be TRBD1 (6 bases). CDR3 length equals 13 residues. Trimming took 3 bases from V and 4 from J, leaving 9 bases between them. Germline V gives CDR1 SEHNR, CDR2 FQNEAQ (reference sequence). CDR3 in amino acids: CASSLGASTEAFF. The CDR3 DNA sequence: TGTGCCAGCAGCTTGGGGGCCAGCACTGAAGCTTTCTTT.

The rearrangement uses TRBV30 and TRBJ1-4; TRBD1 is a possible D gene (5 bases). Germline V gene lookup returns CDR1 GTSNPN and CDR2 SVGIG (reference sequence). CDR3 size: 13 residues. The V gene lost 3 bases and the J gene lost 5 bases, with 10 bases spanning the gap. Here the CDR3 DNA reads TGTGCCTGGAGCGGGCGGGGGAATGAAAAACTGTTTTTT. Its protein is CAWSGRGNEKLFF.

Remarks on this clone: Other DNA sequences within the sample encode an identical CDR3. The chain employs TRBV7-2 and TRBJ2-1; perhaps TRBD1 as D (5 bases). CDR3 length: 13 residues. Germline values: CDR1 SGHTA, CDR2 FQGNSA. Between the trimmed V and J ends, which lost 1 base and 4 bases, there was a span of 5 bases. The CDR3 region has the DNA TGTGCCAGCAGCTTAGGACAGTACAATGAGCAGTTCTTC. Protein product: CASSLGQYNEQFF. Supplemented by reference TRBV7-2 and TRBJ2-1, the full variable domain reads GAGVSQSPSNKVTEKGKDVELRCDPISGHTALYWYRQSLGQGLEFLIYFQGNSAPDKSGLPSDRFSAERTGGSVSTLTIQRTQQEDSAVYLCASSLGQYNEQFFGPGTRLTVL.

The J gene is TRBJ1-2, the V gene TRBV7-9; D ambiguous. The CDR3 consists of 15 residues. The V end was cut by 1 base, the J end by 0 bases, with 9 bases between. Germline lookup yields CDR1 SEHNR and CDR2 FQNEAQ (reference sequence). CDR3 region: CASSLDDGPNYGYTF. The CDR3 bases are TGTGCCAGCAGCTTAGATGACGGACCTAACTATGGCTACACCTTC.

The rearrangement uses TRBV6-5 and TRBJ2-6; D gene uncertain. The CDR3 totals 15 residues. Between the trimmed V and J ends, which lost 4 bases and 0 bases, there was a span of 7 bases. CDR1 is MNHEY and CDR2 is SVGAGI in the germline V gene. The CDR3 DNA is TGTGCCAGCAGTTCCGTAGTCTCTGGGGCCAACGTCCTGACTTTC. Its translation is CASSSVVSGANVLTF.

This CDR3 is CASSLGPPGPQFF. The DNA of the CDR3 is TGCGCCAGCAGCTTGGGGCCCCCGGGGCCGCAGTTCTTC. This rearrangement joins TRBV5-1 to TRBJ2-1; D possibly matches TRBD1 or TRBD2 (5 bases each). V was clipped by 0 bases and J by 12 bases, with 13 bases between them. CDR1 and CDR2 from the germline V gene are SGHRS and YFSETQ. The CDR3 totals 13 residues.

The sample holds a few counts of this clone. The CDR3 DNA follows: TGTGCCAGCAGCCCGGGTCGGGCGGGGGTCCCCTCCTACGAGCAGTACTTC. It yields the protein CASSPGRAGVPSYEQYF. The V gene is TRBV13, the J gene TRBJ2-7, with TRBD2 matching 7 bases. The CDR3 runs to 17 residues. V lost 5 bases to trimming and J lost 0 bases; unmatched junction nucleotides: 13. Germline CDR1 and CDR2: PRHDT and FYEKMQ (reference sequence).

The chain links TRBV10-3 to TRBJ2-5, with D perhaps matching TRBD2 (5 bases). Trimming took 2 bases from V and 4 from J, leaving 11 bases between them. The CDR3 consists of 14 residues. The V gene's germline CDR1 is ENHRY and CDR2 SYGVKD. DNA for the CDR3: TGTGCCATCAGTGAGCCGGGGAATGGAGAGACCCAGTACTTC. Protein sequence: CAISEPGNGETQYF.

This chain uses TRBV2 with TRBJ2-5; tentative D call: TRBD1 (6 bases). The V gene lost 7 bases and the J gene lost 0 bases, with 18 bases spanning the gap. There are 16 residues in the CDR3. Germline V lookup: CDR1 SNHLY, CDR2 FYNNEI. The CDR3 DNA reads as TGTGCCAGCAAGTGGGGTCTGGGACAACACCAAGAGACCCAGTACTTC. Translation gives CASKWGLGQHQETQYF.

The V and J genes are TRBV11-3 and TRBJ2-3; 12 nucleotides align to TRBD2. The CDR3 totals 16 residues. J gave up 3 bases and V 1 base, and 2 bases lay outside the gene matches. The germline V gene has CDR1 SGHNT and CDR2 YENEEA. CDR3 amino acids: CASSLGLAGGTDTQYF. The CDR3 DNA reads TGTGCCAGCAGCTTAGGGCTAGCGGGAGGGACAGATACGCAGTATTTT.

The gene calls are TRBV9 and TRBJ1-2; 7 nucleotides align to TRBD1. The CDR3 consists of 16 residues. CDR1 and CDR2 (germline): SGDLS, YYNGEE. V dropped 4 bases and J dropped 6; count of bases not matched to a gene: 15. The CDR3 reads CASSPRTGQGEDGYTF. The CDR3 nucleotides read TGTGCCAGCAGCCCCCGTACTGGGCAGGGGGAAGATGGCTACACCTTC.

The rearrangement uses TRBV13 and TRBJ2-7, with TRBD1 as a possible D gene (5 bases). Per the germline V gene, CDR1 is PRHDT and CDR2 is FYEKMQ (reference sequence). This CDR3 has 13 amino acids. V shed 0 bases and J shed 6 bases, with 9 bases lying between them. In DNA form, the CDR3 reads TGTGCCAGCAGCTTAGGGGGGCGAAGCGAGCAGTACTTC. It specifies CASSLGGRSEQYF.

The V call is TRBV2, the J call TRBJ2-3; D ambiguous. The CDR3 length is 14 residues. In germline, CDR1 is SNHLY, CDR2 FYNNEI. Trimming removed 5 bases from V and 2 bases from J, with 11 bases in between. CDR3 amino acids: CASSLARPTDTQYF. The CDR3 DNA follows: TGTGCCAGCAGTCTGGCGAGACCCACAGATACGCAGTATTTT.

CDR3 nucleotides: TGTGCCAGCAGTTTTGGAAATTCACCCCTCCACTTT. Its protein product is CASSFGNSPLHF. The chain has TRBV28 and TRBJ1-6; D not resolved. Germline V gene data show CDR1 as MDHEN and CDR2 as SYDVKM. This CDR3 is built from 12 residues. Between the trimmed V and J ends, which lost 3 bases and 7 bases, there was a span of 4 bases.

The chain employs TRBV7-6 and TRBJ2-7; possible D gene TRBD1, 5 bases. Trimming removed 3 bases at V and 1 base at J, with 10 bases between. This CDR3 contains 14 residues. CDR1 and CDR2 from the germline V gene are SGHVS and FNYEAQ. CDR3: CASSLGQSSYEQYF. The CDR3 region has the DNA TGTGCCAGCAGCTTGGGGCAGTCGTCCTACGAGCAGTACTTC.

V gene TRBV11-3 combines with J gene TRBJ2-7, with TRBD2 matching over 10 bases. The CDR3 runs 16 residues. J lost 0 bases, V lost 1 base, and 3 bases had no gene match. Germline assignment: CDR1 SGHNT and CDR2 YENEEA. CDR3: CASSLAWTSGSYEQYF. CDR3 in DNA: TGTGCCAGCAGCTTAGCTTGGACTAGCGGCTCCTACGAGCAGTACTTC.

This chain links TRBV2 with TRBJ2-7; D might be TRBD1 or TRBD2, each matching 5 bases. Germline CDR1 SNHLY, CDR2 FYNNEI. The ends were cut back, 3 bases at V and 0 bases at J, with 27 bases in the middle. This CDR3 has 20 amino acids. The CDR3 DNA is TGTGCCAGCAGTGACTCAGAACGGGACGGTCCCCTCCCGAGCTCCTACGAGCAGTACTTC. This sequence encodes CASSDSERDGPLPSSYEQYF.

The V gene is TRBV10-3, the J gene TRBJ1-2; 10 nucleotides agree with TRBD1. CDR1 is ENHRY, CDR2 SYGVKD, per germline. The CDR3 contains 13 residues. With V trimmed by 0 bases and J by 8 bases, 0 bases remained unmatched. In DNA form, the CDR3 reads TGTGCCATCAGTGAGTCGACAGGGGGCGGCTACACCTTC. Translation: CAISESTGGGYTF.

This clone was counted only a few times. The chain carries TRBV3-1 (or the pseudogene TRBV3-2) and TRBJ1-3; maybe TRBD1 (5 bases). This CDR3 contains 15 residues. Germline V gene sequence: CDR1 LGHDT, CDR2 YNNKEL (reference sequence). The V end lost 4 bases, the J end lost 3 bases, and 13 bases lay between the germline ends. The CDR3, as DNA: TGTGCCAGCAGCCTCCCCGGGACGGGTGGAAACACCATATATTTT. Translation gives CASSLPGTGGNTIYF.